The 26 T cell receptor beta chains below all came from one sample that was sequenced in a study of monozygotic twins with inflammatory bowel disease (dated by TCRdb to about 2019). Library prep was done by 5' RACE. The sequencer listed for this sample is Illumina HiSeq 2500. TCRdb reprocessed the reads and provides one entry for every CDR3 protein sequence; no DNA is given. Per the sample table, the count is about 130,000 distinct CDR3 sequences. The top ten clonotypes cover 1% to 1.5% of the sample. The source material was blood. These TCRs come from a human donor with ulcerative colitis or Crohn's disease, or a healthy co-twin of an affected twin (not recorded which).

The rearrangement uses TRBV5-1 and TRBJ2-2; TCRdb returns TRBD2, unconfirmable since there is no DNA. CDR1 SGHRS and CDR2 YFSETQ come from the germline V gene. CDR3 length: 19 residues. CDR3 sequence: CASSLAVLAGVANTGELFF.

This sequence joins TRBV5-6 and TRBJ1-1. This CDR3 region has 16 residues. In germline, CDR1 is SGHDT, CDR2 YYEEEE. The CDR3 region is CASSLLEGPLNTEAFF. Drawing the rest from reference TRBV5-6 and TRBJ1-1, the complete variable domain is DAGVTQSPTHLIKTRGQQVTLRCSPKSGHDTVSWYQQALGQGPQFIFQYYEEEERQRGNFPDRFSGHQFPNYSSELNVNALLLGDSALYLCASSLLEGPLNTEAFFGQGTRLTVV.

The CDR3 spells CSGDSRSYNEQFF. The chain employs TRBV20-1 and TRBJ2-1; the TRBD2 assignment by TCRdb is unverifiable without DNA. This CDR3 is built from 13 residues. Germline loops: CDR1 DFQATT, CDR2 SNEGSKA (reference sequence).

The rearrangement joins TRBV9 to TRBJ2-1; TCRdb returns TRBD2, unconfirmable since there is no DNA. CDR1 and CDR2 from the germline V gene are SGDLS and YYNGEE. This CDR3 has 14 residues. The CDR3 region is CASSDGLAGNEQFF.

The CDR3 loop is CASSEVRGRAAFF. This rearrangement joins TRBV2 to TRBJ1-1. Germline-derived CDR1 and CDR2 are SNHLY and FYNNEI. The CDR3 consists of 13 residues.

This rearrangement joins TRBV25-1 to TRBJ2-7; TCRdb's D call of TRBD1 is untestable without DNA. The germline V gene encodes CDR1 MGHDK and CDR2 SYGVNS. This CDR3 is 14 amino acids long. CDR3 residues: CASSGWGQPYEQYF.

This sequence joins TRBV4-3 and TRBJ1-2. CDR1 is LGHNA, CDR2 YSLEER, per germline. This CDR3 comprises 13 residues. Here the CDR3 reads CASSQDRVYGYTF.

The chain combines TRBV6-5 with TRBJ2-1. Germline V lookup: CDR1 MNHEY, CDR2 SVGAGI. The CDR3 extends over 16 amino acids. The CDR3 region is CASSYSTLGIYNEQFF.

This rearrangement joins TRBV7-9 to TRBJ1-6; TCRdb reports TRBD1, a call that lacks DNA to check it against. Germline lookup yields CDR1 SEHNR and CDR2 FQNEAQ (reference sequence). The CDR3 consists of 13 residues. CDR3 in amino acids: CASDTTGGGPLHF.

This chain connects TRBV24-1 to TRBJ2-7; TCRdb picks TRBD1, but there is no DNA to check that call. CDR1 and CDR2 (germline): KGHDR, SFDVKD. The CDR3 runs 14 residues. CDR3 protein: CATSDTGQEDERYF.

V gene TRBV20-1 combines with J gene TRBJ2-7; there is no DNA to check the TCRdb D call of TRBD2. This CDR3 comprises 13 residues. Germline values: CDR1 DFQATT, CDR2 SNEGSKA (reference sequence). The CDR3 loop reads CSARDRGGYEQYF.

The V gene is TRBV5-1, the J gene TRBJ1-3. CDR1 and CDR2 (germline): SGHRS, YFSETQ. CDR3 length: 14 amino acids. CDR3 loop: CASSSTISGNTIYF.

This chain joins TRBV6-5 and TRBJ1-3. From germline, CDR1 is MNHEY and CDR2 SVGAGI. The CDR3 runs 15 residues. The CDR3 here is CASSYSRDVGNTIYF.

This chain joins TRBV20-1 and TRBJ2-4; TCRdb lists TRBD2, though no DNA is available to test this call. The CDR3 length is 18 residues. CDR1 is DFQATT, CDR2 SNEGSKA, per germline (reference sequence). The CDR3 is CSARSRLAATRGKNIQYF.

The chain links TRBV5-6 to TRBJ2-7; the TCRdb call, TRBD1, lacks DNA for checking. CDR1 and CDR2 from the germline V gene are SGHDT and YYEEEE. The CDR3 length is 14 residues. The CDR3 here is CASNNVGHTYEQYF.

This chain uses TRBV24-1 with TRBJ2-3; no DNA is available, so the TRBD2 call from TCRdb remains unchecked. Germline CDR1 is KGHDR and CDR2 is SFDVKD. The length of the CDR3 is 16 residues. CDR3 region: CATSDPIGPNTDTQYF.

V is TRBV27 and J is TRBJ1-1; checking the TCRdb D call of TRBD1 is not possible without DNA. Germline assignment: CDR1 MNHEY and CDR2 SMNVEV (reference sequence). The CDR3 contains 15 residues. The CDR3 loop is CASSLSLWGDEKAFF.

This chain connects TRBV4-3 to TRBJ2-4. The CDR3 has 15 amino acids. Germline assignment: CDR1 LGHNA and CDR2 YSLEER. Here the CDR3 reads CASSQELTAKNIQYF.

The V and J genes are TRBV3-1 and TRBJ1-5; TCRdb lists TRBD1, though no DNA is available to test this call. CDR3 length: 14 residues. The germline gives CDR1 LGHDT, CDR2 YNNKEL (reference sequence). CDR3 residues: CASSQLDSGVPQHF.

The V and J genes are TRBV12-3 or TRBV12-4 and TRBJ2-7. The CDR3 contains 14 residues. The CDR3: CASSFFGRTIEQYF.

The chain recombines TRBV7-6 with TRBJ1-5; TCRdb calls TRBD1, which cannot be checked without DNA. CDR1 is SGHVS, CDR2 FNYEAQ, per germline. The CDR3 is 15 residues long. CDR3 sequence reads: CASSYEQGAGQPQHF.

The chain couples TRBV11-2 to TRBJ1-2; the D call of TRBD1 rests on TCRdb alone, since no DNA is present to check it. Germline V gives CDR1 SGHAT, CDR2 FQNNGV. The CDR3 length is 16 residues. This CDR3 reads CASSLAAGGAGYGYTF.

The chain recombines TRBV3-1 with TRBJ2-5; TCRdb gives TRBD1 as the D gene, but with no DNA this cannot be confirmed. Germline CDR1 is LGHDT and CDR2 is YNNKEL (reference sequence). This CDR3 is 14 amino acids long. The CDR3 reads CASSFRWGKETQYF.

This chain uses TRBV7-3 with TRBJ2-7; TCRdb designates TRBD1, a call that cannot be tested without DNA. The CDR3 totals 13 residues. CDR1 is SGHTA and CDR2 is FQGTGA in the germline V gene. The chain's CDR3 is CASSLIRGDEQYF.

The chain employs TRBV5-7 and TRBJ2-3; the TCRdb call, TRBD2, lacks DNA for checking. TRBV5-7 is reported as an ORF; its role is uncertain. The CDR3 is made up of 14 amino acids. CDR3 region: CASSNQTRKDTQYF.

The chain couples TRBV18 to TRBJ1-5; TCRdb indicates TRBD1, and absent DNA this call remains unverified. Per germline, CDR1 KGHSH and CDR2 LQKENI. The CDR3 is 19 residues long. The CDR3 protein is CASSRTRNPGTGGNQPQHF. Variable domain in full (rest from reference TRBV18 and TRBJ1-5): NAGVMQNPRHLVRRRGQEARLRCSPMKGHSHVYWYRQLPEEGLKFMVYLQKENIIDESGMPKERFSAEFPKEGPSILRIQQVVRGDSAAYFCASSRTRNPGTGGNQPQHFGDGTRLSIL.